This TCR beta chain was recorded in a study of patients and donors after allogeneic stem cell transplantation. TCRdb ran MiXCR on the RT-PCR reads and lists one entry per CDR3 protein. This table holds about 160,000 distinct CDR3 sequences, about 40% found once. Germline CDR1 is SGDLS and CDR2 is YYNGEE. V was pared by 3 bases and J by 2 bases, with 11 bases between. The CDR3 runs to 14 residues. In this sample, this clonotype turned up a few times. This chain joins TRBV9 and TRBJ1-2; TRBD1 is a possible D gene (6 bases). The sequence was collected from a human donor who was either an allogeneic HSCT recipient or a stem cell or donor lymphocyte infusion donor (not recorded which). It is not recorded whose cells these are; they may come from a transplant donor. Specimen: blood, either unsorted or a sorted T cell fraction (not recorded which). This chain's CDR3 is CASSATGTNYGYTF. In DNA, the CDR3 is TGTGCCAGCAGCGCCACAGGGACCAACTATGGCTACACCTTC.